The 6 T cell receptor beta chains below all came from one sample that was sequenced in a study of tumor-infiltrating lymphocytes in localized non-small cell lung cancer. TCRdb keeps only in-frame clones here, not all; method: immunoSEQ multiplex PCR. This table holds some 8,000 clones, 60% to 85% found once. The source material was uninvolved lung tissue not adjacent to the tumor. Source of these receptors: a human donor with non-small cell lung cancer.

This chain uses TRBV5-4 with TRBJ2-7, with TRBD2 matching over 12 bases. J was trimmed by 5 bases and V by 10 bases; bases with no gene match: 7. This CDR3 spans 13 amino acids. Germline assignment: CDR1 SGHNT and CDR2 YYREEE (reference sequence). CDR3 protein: CAGGTSGWDEQYF. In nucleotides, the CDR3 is TGTGCCGGCGGGACTAGCGGGTGGGACGAGCAGTACTTC.

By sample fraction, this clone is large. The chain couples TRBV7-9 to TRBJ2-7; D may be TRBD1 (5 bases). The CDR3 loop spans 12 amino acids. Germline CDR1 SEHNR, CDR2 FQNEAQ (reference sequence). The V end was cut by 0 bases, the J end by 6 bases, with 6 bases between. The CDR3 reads CASSLAGAEQYF. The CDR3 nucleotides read TGTGCCAGCAGCTTAGCAGGGGCCGAGCAGTACTTC.

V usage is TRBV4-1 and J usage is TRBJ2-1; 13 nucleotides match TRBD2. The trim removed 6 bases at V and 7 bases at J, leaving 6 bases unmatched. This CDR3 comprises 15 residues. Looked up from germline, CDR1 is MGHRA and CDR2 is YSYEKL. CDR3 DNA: TGCGCCAGCAGGTCCGGACTAGCGGGAGATAATGAGCAGTTCTTC. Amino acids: CASRSGLAGDNEQFF.

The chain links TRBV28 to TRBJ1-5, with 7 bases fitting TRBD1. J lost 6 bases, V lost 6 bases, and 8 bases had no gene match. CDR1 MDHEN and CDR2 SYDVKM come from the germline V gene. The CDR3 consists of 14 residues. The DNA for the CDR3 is TGTGCCAGCAGGCAAGCAGGGGGGAGTCAGCCCCAGCATTTT. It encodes CASRQAGGSQPQHF.

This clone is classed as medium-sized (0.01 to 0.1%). CDR3 sequence: CASIDGGAPTEAFF. The CDR3 bases are TGTGCCAGCATCGACGGAGGGGCGCCCACTGAAGCTTTCTTT. The J gene is TRBJ1-1, the V gene TRBV2; D perhaps matches TRBD1 (5 bases). Trimming removed 7 bases at V and 4 bases at J, with 16 bases between. CDR1 and CDR2 (germline): SNHLY, FYNNEI. CDR3 size: 14 residues.

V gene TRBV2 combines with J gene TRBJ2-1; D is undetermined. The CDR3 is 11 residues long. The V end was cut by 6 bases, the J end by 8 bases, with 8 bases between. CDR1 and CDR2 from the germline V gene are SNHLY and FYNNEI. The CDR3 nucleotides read TGTGCCAGCAGCATGGGCGATGAGCAGTTCTTC. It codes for CASSMGDEQFF. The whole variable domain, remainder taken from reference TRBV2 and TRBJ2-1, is EPEVTQTPSHQVTQMGQEVILRCVPISNHLYFYWYRQILGQKVEFLVSFYNNEISEKSEIFDDQFSVERPDGSNFTLKIRSTKLEDSAMYFCASSMGDEQFFGPGTRLTVL.